Included here is one T cell receptor beta chain sequence, with context. The antigen remains undetermined. This CDR3 has 18 amino acids. The germline CDR1 and CDR2 sequences are SGDLS and YYNGEE. The V and J ends lost 4 bases and 0 bases respectively, with 21 bases between them. The data were taken from a study of shared clonotypes between healthy human individuals. Regarding the study as a whole: The diversity represented, both genetic and in exposure history, was limited by few donors.

Using immunoSEQ multiplex PCR, the repertoire was profiled, and TCRdb retains in-frame clones only, with some absent. The sample shows roughly 810,000 clones, 90% to 98% of them seen only once. Cells designated naive CD8 were CD45RO-negative and were positively selected for CCR7, with terminally differentiated effector memory CD45RA+ cells excluded. The material sequenced was naive CD8+ T cells sorted from blood. This TCR came from a man aged 25-45 years in good health. The chain couples TRBV9 to TRBJ2-3; D uncertain. The CDR3 reads CASSSDKVSPHSTDTQYF. CDR3 nucleotide sequence: TGTGCCAGCAGCTCAGATAAGGTGTCACCCCACAGCACAGATACGCAGTATTTT.